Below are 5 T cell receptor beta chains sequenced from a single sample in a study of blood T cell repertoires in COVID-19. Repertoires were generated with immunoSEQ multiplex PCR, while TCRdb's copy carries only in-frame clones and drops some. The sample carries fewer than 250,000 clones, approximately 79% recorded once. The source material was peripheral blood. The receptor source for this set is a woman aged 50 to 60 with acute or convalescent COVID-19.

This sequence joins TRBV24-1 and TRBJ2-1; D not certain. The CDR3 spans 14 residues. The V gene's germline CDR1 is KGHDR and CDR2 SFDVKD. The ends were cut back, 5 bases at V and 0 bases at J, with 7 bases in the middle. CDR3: CATSVTSSYNEQFF. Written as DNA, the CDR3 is TGTGCCACCAGTGTAACGAGCTCCTACAATGAGCAGTTCTTC.

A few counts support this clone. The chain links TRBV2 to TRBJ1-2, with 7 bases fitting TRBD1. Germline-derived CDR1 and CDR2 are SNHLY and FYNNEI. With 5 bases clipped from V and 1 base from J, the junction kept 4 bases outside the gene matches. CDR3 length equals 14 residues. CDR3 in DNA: TGTGCCAGCAGTCCCCGACAGGGTAACTATGGCTACACCTTC. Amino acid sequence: CASSPRQGNYGYTF.

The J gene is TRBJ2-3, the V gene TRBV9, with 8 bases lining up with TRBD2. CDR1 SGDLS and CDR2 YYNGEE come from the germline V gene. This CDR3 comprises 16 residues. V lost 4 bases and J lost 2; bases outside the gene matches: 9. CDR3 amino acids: CASSLSGRGHTDTQYF. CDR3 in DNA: TGTGCCAGCAGCCTAAGCGGGAGAGGGCACACAGATACGCAGTATTTT.

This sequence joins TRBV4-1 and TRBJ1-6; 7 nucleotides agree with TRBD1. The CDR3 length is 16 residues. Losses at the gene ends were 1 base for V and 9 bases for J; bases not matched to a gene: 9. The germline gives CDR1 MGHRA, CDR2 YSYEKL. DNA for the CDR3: TGCGCCAGCAGCCAAGTGTGGCAACAGGGGAGTTCACCCCTCCACTTT. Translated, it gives CASSQVWQQGSSPLHF.

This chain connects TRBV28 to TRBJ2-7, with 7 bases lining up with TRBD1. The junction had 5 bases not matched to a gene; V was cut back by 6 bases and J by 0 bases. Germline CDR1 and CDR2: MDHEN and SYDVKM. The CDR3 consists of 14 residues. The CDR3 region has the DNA TGTGCCAGCAGCGACAGGGTTCCCTCCTACGAGCAGTACTTC. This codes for CASSDRVPSYEQYF.